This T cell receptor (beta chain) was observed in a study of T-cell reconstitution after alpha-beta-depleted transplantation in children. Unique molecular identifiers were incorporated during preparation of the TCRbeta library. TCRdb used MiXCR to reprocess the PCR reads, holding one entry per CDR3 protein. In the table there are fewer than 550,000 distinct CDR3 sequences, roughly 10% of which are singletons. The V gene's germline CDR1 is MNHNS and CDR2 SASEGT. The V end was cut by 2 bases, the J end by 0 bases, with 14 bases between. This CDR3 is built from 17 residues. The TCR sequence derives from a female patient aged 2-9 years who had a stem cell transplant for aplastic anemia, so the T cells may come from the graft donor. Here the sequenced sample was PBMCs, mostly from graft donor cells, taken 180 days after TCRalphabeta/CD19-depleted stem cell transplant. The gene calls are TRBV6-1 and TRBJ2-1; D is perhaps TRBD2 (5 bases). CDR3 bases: TGTGCCAGCAGTGAAATGCGGGTCGGTAGCTCCTACAATGAGCAGTTCTTC. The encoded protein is CASSEMRVGSSYNEQFF.